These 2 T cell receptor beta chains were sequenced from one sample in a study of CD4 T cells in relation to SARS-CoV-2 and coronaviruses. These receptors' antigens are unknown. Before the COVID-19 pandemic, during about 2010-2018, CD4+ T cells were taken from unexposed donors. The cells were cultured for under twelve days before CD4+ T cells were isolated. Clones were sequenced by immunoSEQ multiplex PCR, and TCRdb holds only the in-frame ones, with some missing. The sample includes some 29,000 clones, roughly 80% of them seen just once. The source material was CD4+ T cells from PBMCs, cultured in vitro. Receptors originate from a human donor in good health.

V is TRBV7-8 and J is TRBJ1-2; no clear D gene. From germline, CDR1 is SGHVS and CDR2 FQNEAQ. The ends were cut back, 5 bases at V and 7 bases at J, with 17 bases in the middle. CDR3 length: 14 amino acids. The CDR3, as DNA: TGTGCCAGCAGCCCCGTAAGGATTTTCGGTGGCTACACCTTC. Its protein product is CASSPVRIFGGYTF.

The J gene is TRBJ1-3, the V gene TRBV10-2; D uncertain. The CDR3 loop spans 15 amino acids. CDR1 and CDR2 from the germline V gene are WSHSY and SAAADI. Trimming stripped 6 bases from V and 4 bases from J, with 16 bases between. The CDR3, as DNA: TGCGCCAGCAGCTCCCCCCAGGCCTACGGAAACACCATATATTTT. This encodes CASSSPQAYGNTIYF.